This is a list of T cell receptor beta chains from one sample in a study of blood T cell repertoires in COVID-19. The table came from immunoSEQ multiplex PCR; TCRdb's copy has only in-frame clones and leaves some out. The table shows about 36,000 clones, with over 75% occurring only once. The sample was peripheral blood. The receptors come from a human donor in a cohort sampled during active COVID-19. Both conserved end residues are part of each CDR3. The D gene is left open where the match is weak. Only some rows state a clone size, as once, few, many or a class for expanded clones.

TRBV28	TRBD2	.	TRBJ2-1	CASSPGTSRYNEQFF	TGTGCCAGCAGTCCCGGGACTAGCCGGTACAATGAGCAGTTCTTC
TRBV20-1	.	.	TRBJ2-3	CSASIGAAYPTDTQYF	TGCAGTGCTAGTATTGGGGCGGCGTACCCCACAGATACGCAGTATTTT
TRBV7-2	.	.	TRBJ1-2	CASSLQGNGYTF	TGTGCCAGCAGCTTACAGGGGAATGGCTACACCTTC
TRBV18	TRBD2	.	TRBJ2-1	CASSPGGGAYNEQFF	TGTGCCAGCTCACCAGGGGGAGGGGCCTACAATGAGCAGTTCTTC
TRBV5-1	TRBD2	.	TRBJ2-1	CASSPRGEGRGSYNEQFF	TGCGCCAGCAGCCCACGGGGGGAGGGGCGTGGTTCCTACAATGAGCAGTTCTTC
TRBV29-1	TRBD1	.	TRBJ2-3	CSVEIPRGLSTDTQYF	TGCAGCGTTGAGATACCCAGGGGGCTTAGCACAGATACGCAGTATTTT
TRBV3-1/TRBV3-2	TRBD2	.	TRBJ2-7	CASSQASGGAYEQYF	TGTGCCAGCAGCCAAGCTAGCGGGGGGGCCTACGAGCAGTACTTC
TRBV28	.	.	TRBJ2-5	CASSYATGRRSETQYF	TGTGCCAGCAGTTACGCCACAGGACGCCGTTCGGAGACCCAGTACTTC
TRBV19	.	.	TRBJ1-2	CASNRAGAVGDYGYTF	TGTGCCAGTAATCGGGCGGGGGCGGTCGGGGACTATGGCTACACCTTC
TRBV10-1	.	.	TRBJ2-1	CASSVTYNEQFF	TGCGCCAGCAGTGTTACCTACAATGAGCAGTTCTTC
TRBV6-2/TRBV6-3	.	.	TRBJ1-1	CASSYPQGHTEAFF	TGTGCCAGCAGTTATCCCCAGGGCCACACTGAAGCTTTCTTT
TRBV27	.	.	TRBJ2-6	CASKPSGANVLTF	TGTGCCAGCAAGCCATCTGGGGCCAACGTCCTGACTTTC
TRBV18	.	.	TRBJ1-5	CASSGGTGTGNQPQHF	TGTGCCAGCTCAGGGGGGACCGGGACGGGAAATCAGCCCCAGCATTTT
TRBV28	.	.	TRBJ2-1	CASSLYQEKQFF	TGTGCCAGCAGTTTATATCAGGAAAAGCAGTTCTTC
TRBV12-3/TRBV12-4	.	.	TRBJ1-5	CASSRAEDQPQHF	TGTGCCAGCAGCCGGGCGGAGGATCAGCCCCAGCATTTT
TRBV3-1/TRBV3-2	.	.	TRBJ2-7	CASSAPESRATYEQYF	TGTGCCAGCAGCGCGCCCGAATCCAGGGCTACCTACGAGCAGTACTTC
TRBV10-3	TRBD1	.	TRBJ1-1	CAVGQGSLGNTEAFF	TGTGCTGTGGGACAGGGGAGTTTGGGGAACACTGAAGCTTTCTTT
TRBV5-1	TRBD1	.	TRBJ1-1	CASSLADRGRASTEAFF	TGCGCCAGCAGCTTGGCGGACAGGGGGCGAGCGAGCACTGAAGCTTTCTTT
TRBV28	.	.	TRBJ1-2	CASRGSIRGLYGYTF	TGTGCCAGCAGGGGTAGCATCAGGGGTCTTTATGGCTACACCTTC
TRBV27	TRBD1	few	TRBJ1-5	CASSSVRQGSNQPQHF	TGTGCCAGCAGTTCCGTCAGACAGGGTAGCAATCAGCCCCAGCATTTT
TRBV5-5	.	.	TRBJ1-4	CASSPPTGRNEKLFF	TGTGCCAGCAGCCCACCGACAGGCCGGAATGAAAAACTGTTTTTT
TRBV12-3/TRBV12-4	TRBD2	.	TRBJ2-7	CASSLPGGDEQYF	TGTGCCAGCAGTTTACCGGGGGGAGACGAGCAGTACTTC
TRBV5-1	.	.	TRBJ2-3	CASSLGLRGSTDTQYF	TGCGCCAGCAGCTTGGGATTGCGGGGAAGCACAGATACGCAGTATTTT
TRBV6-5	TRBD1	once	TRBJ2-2	CASSSGQGVGGELFF	TGTGCCAGCAGCTCAGGACAGGGGGTTGGCGGGGAGCTGTTTTTT
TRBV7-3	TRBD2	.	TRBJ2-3	CASSVTSGNTDTQYF	TGTGCCAGCAGCGTCACTAGCGGGAACACAGATACGCAGTATTTT
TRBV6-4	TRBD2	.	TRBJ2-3	CASSDPQLAEVGTDTQYF	TGTGCCAGCAGTGACCCCCAGCTAGCGGAGGTAGGGACAGATACGCAGTATTTT
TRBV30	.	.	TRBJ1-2	CAWSPGYGYTF	TGTGCCTGGAGCCCGGGGTATGGCTACACCTTC